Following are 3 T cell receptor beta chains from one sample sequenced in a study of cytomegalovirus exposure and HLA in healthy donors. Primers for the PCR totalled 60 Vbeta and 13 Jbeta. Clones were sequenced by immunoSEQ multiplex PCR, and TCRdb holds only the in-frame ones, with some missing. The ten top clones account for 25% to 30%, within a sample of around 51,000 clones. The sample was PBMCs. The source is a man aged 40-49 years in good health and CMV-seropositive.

CDR3 amino acids: CASSAQGISYEQYF. In DNA, the CDR3 is TGTGCCAGCAGCGCGCAGGGAATCTCCTACGAGCAGTACTTC. V usage is TRBV9 and J usage is TRBJ2-7; D is perhaps TRBD1 (5 bases). The length of the CDR3 is 14 residues. The V gene lost 3 bases and the J gene lost 0 bases, with 10 bases spanning the gap. The V gene's germline CDR1 is SGDLS and CDR2 YYNGEE.

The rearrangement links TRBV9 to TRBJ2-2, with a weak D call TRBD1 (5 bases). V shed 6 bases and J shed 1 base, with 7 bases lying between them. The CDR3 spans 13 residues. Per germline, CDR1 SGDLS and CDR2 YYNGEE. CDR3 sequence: CASTQGNTGELFF. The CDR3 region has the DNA TGTGCCAGCACTCAGGGGAACACCGGGGAGCTGTTTTTT.

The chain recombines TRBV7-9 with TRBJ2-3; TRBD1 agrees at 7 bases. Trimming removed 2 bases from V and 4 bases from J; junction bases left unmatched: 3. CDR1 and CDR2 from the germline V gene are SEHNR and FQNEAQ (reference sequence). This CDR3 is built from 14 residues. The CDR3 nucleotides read TGTGCCAGCAGCTTACTCCAGGGGGCAGATACGCAGTATTTT. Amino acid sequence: CASSLLQGADTQYF.